The text below deals with one T cell receptor beta chain. Individuals drawn from around 25 US areas were roughly 18 to 95 years old. Assignments of participants to cohorts depended upon their own reported clinical history. Recovery meant two consecutive negative NP/OP PCR tests, professional clearance, or resolved symptoms. Measured with immunoSEQ multiplex PCR; TCRdb has only the in-frame clones, and not every one. In the table there are approximately 200,000 clones, around nine tenths of which are singletons. V lost 5 bases and J lost 0, with 17 bases in between. This CDR3 has 17 amino acids. Germline loops: CDR1 SGHVS, CDR2 FQNEAQ. The source of the sample is a study of blood T cell repertoires in COVID-19.

The receptor comes from a man aged 25 to 45 who had recovered from COVID-19. The chain carries TRBV7-8 and TRBJ1-5; D unresolved. The sample taken for sequencing was PBMCs or T cells enriched from blood (not recorded which). CDR3 in amino acids: CASSVGAGLYSNQPQHF. In DNA, the CDR3 is TGTGCCAGCAGCGTCGGCGCGGGCCTTTATAGCAATCAGCCCCAGCATTTT.